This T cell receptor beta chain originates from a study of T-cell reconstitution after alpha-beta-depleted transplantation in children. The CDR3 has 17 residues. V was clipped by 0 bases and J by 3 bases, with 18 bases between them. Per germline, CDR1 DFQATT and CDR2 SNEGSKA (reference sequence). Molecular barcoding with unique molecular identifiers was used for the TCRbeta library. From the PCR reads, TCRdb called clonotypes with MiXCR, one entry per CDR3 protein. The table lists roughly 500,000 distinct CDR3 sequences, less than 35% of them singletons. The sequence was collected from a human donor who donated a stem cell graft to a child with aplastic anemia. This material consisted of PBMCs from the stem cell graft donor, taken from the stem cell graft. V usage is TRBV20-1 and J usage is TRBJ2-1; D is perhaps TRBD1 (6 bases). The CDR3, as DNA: TGCAGTGCTAGAGATGGGAGAGGACAGATCGTCTACAATGAGCAGTTCTTC. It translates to CSARDGRGQIVYNEQFF.